What follows is one T cell receptor beta chain and its context. TCRdb analysed the RT-PCR reads with MiXCR anew, one entry per CDR3 protein. The top ten hold 3.6% of the sample, which has about 680,000 distinct CDR3 sequences, 13% to 15% seen once. The germline V gene has CDR1 SGHDN and CDR2 FVKESK. Trimming cost V 4 bases and J 0 bases, with 9 bases left between them. This CDR3 is built from 15 residues. The clonotype comes from a female donor in good health, serving as a healthy control. V usage is TRBV14 and J usage is TRBJ1-4; the D is unclear. The specimen was memory CD4+ T cells from blood. CDR3 region: CASSRDGATNEKLFF. The CDR3 DNA follows: TGTGCCAGCAGCCGCGACGGAGCAACTAATGAAAAACTGTTTTTT.